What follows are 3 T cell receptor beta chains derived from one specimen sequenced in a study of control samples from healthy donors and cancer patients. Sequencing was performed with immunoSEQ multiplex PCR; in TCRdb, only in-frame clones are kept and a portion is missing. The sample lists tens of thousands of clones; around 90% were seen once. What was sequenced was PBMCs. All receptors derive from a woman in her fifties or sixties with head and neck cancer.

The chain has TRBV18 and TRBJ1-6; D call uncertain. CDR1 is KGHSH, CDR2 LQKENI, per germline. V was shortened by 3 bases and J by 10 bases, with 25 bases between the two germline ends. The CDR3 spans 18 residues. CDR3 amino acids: CASSPLAPGAFSPSPLHF. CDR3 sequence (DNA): TGTGCCAGCTCACCGCTTGCACCAGGTGCTTTTTCTCCATCACCCCTCCACTTT.

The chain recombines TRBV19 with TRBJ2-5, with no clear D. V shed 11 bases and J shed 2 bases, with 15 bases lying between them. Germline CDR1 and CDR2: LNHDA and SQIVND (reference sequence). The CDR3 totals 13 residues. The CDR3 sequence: CALASAAQETQYF. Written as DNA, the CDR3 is TGTGCCCTCGCGTCGGCAGCTCAAGAGACCCAGTACTTC.

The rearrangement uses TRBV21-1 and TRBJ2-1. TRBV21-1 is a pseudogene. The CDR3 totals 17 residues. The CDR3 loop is CASSKVTGAGFYNEQFF. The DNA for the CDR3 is TGTGCCAGCAGCAAAGTAACGGGGGCCGGGTTCTACAATGAGCAGTTCTTC.